One sample yielded the 32 T cell receptor beta chains listed below, sequenced in a study of blood T cell repertoires in COVID-19. Only in-frame clones appear in the TCRdb table, and some are missing; sequencing was by immunoSEQ multiplex PCR. The data hold about 61,000 clones, with around 77% observed a single time. Specimen: peripheral blood. These TCRs come from a man aged 80 or over with active or convalescent COVID-19.

The rearrangement uses TRBV3-1 (or the pseudogene TRBV3-2) and TRBJ1-3; D not resolved. There are 11 residues in the CDR3. CDR1 and CDR2 from the germline V gene are LGHDT and YNNKEL (reference sequence). Trimming stripped 7 bases from V and 4 bases from J, with 5 bases between. CDR3 in DNA: TGTGCCAGCACCGTAGGAAACACCATATATTTT. Amino acids: CASTVGNTIYF.

The chain couples TRBV4-2 to TRBJ2-3; 8 nucleotides match TRBD1. Germline V gives CDR1 LGHNA, CDR2 YNFKEQ. The ends lost 3 bases at V and 2 bases at J; junction bases unmatched: 7. This CDR3 spans 16 amino acids. The CDR3 nucleotides read TGTGCCAGCAGCCATCTCGGGACAGGAGACACAGATACGCAGTATTTT. Translating it yields CASSHLGTGDTDTQYF.

The chain links TRBV19 to TRBJ1-4, with a weak D call TRBD1 (6 bases). Looked up from germline, CDR1 is LNHDA and CDR2 is SQIVND (reference sequence). The CDR3 contains 12 residues. The V end was cut by 8 bases, the J end by 8 bases, with 12 bases between. The CDR3 nucleotides are TGTGCCAGTGGAGTGAGGGGGGAAAAACTGTTTTTT. Its translation is CASGVRGEKLFF.

The chain carries TRBV13 and TRBJ2-3, with 10 bases fitting TRBD2. The germline V gene encodes CDR1 PRHDT and CDR2 FYEKMQ (reference sequence). This CDR3 is built from 17 residues. Trimming removed 1 base from V and 3 bases from J; junction bases left unmatched: 7. The CDR3 bases are TGTGCCAGCAGCTTAGTCGGCCTAGCGGGGGTTACAGATACGCAGTATTTT. Translated: CASSLVGLAGVTDTQYF.

The chain employs TRBV2 and TRBJ2-7; 7 nucleotides match TRBD2. The CDR3 sequence is 13 residues long. Germline V gene data show CDR1 as SNHLY and CDR2 as FYNNEI. The J segment lost 1 base and the V segment lost 6 bases, leaving 3 bases of the junction unmatched. In nucleotides, the CDR3 is TGTGCCAGCAGGGAGGGACTATCCTACGAGCAGTACTTC. This encodes CASREGLSYEQYF. Full variable domain (missing parts from reference TRBV2 and TRBJ2-7): EPEVTQTPSHQVTQMGQEVILRCVPISNHLYFYWYRQILGQKVEFLVSFYNNEISEKSEIFDDQFSVERPDGSNFTLKIRSTKLEDSAMYFCASREGLSYEQYFGPGTRLTVT.

The genes are TRBV6-1 and TRBJ2-7, with 7 bases identical to TRBD2. This CDR3 is 16 amino acids long. V shed 1 base and J 5 bases; nucleotides not matched to a gene: 11. CDR1 and CDR2 (germline): MNHNS, SASEGT. The CDR3 DNA reads as TGTGCCAGCAGTGAAGGCTGGGGGGGTGCCACCGACGAGCAGTACTTC. Amino acids: CASSEGWGGATDEQYF.

V and J are TRBV7-2 and TRBJ2-7, with D perhaps TRBD2 (5 bases). Per germline, CDR1 SGHTA and CDR2 FQGNSA. The CDR3 loop spans 14 amino acids. V gave up 5 bases and J gave up 2 bases, with 13 bases separating them. Here the CDR3 DNA reads TGTGCCAGCAGCGTAAGCGGATCCACCTACGAGCAGTACTTC. Translated: CASSVSGSTYEQYF. The whole variable domain, filled in from reference TRBV7-2 and TRBJ2-7, reads GAGVSQSPSNKVTEKGKDVELRCDPISGHTALYWYRQSLGQGLEFLIYFQGNSAPDKSGLPSDRFSAERTGGSVSTLTIQRTQQEDSAVYLCASSVSGSTYEQYFGPGTRLTVT.

This chain connects TRBV6-6 to TRBJ1-2; D might be TRBD1 (6 bases). Looked up from germline, CDR1 is MNHNY and CDR2 is SVGAGI (reference sequence). The CDR3 has 14 amino acids. The V and J ends lost 2 bases and 2 bases respectively, with 9 bases between them. The CDR3 region is CASSYGGTNYGYTF. DNA of the CDR3: TGTGCCAGCAGTTACGGGGGCACCAACTATGGCTACACCTTC.

This chain links TRBV5-5 with TRBJ2-4; weak D call: TRBD1 (6 bases). Germline V gene data show CDR1 as SGHKS and CDR2 as YYEKEE (reference sequence). This CDR3 comprises 16 residues. V was shortened by 4 bases and J by 0 bases, with 14 bases between the two germline ends. The CDR3 loop reads CASSPPGQIAKNIQYF. For the CDR3, the DNA is TGTGCCAGCAGCCCGCCGGGACAAATAGCCAAAAACATTCAGTACTTC.

V is TRBV7-3 and J is TRBJ2-2, with 8 bases lining up with TRBD2. V dropped 3 bases and J dropped 4; count of bases not matched to a gene: 1. Germline CDR1 SGHTA, CDR2 FQGTGA. This CDR3 is built from 14 residues. The CDR3 sequence: CASSFSGATGELFF. CDR3 bases: TGTGCCAGCAGCTTTAGCGGGGCCACCGGGGAGCTGTTTTTT.

The gene calls are TRBV19 and TRBJ1-2; 9 positions match TRBD1. After removal of 4 bases from V and 8 bases from J, the junction contained 5 bases not matched to a gene. Germline assignment: CDR1 LNHDA and CDR2 SQIVND (reference sequence). This CDR3 spans 13 amino acids. This chain's CDR3 is CASSTGDREGYTF. In DNA form, the CDR3 reads TGTGCCAGTAGTACCGGGGACAGGGAGGGCTACACCTTC.

The chain uses TRBV29-1 and TRBJ2-3; 10 bases agree with TRBD2. CDR1 is SQVTM, CDR2 ANQGSEA, per germline. This CDR3 has 16 residues. The V segment lost 5 bases and the J segment 6 bases; nucleotides outside the gene matches: 14. For the CDR3, the DNA is TGCAGCGTTTCCCTGGGTCTAGCGGGAGTGGAGGATACGCAGTATTTT. It translates to CSVSLGLAGVEDTQYF.

V gene TRBV6-5 combines with J gene TRBJ1-5; tentative D call: TRBD1 (5 bases). This CDR3 has 14 amino acids. Germline loops: CDR1 MNHEY, CDR2 SVGAGI. V lost 7 bases and J 1 base, leaving 11 bases between the germline ends. The CDR3 nucleotides read TGTGCCAGCACTCAGGGAGGAAGCAATCAGCCCCAGCATTTT. Its protein is CASTQGGSNQPQHF.

The V gene is TRBV5-1, the J gene TRBJ2-2, with a tentative D call TRBD1 (6 bases). V gave up 2 bases and J gave up 3 bases, with 14 bases separating them. CDR1 is SGHRS, CDR2 YFSETQ, per germline. CDR3 length equals 16 residues. In DNA form, the CDR3 reads TGCGCCAGCAGCTTTTTTCCAGGGGCCCACACCGGGGAGCTGTTTTTT. Its translation: CASSFFPGAHTGELFF. The full variable domain, its missing parts supplied by reference TRBV5-1 and TRBJ2-2, is KAGVTQTPRYLIKTRGQQVTLSCSPISGHRSVSWYQQTPGQGLQFLFEYFSETQRNKGNFPGRFSGRQFSNSRSEMNVSTLELGDSALYLCASSFFPGAHTGELFFGEGSRLTVL.

The genes are TRBV6-4 and TRBJ2-2, with D hard to call. V was cut by 0 bases and J by 0 bases, with 5 bases left in between. The CDR3 is 15 residues long. CDR1 and CDR2 from the germline V gene are MRHNA and SNTAGT. The CDR3 region is CASSDSSSNTGELFF. DNA of the CDR3: TGTGCCAGCAGTGACTCGTCCTCGAACACCGGGGAGCTGTTTTTT.

The chain couples TRBV7-3 to TRBJ2-1, with 9 bases lining up with TRBD2. This CDR3 spans 14 amino acids. Germline values: CDR1 SGHTA, CDR2 FQGTGA. The V gene end was trimmed by 5 bases and the J gene end by 5 bases; junction bases not matched to a gene: 4. CDR3 loop: CASSATSGDNEQFF. The CDR3 DNA reads as TGTGCCAGCAGCGCGACTAGCGGAGACAATGAGCAGTTCTTC.

The CDR3 DNA reads TGTGCCAGCAGTCCCCCCGCGTATCAGGGGTGGGGCTACACCTTC. Translated, it gives CASSPPAYQGWGYTF. The V and J genes are TRBV6-5 and TRBJ1-2; D is perhaps TRBD1 (6 bases). The germline gives CDR1 MNHEY, CDR2 SVGAGI. The CDR3 sequence is 15 residues long. V dropped 5 bases and J dropped 8 bases, with 21 bases sitting between them.

The chain uses TRBV19 and TRBJ1-4; TRBD1 aligns across 9 bases. Trimming cost V 7 bases and J 8 bases; bases outside gene matches: 17. This CDR3 region has 17 residues. Germline V CDR1 and CDR2: LNHDA, SQIVND (reference sequence). CDR3 protein: CASTYSVVGQGEEKLFF. CDR3 sequence (DNA): TGTGCCAGTACATATAGTGTGGTGGGACAGGGAGAAGAAAAACTGTTTTTT.

This chain uses TRBV24-1 with TRBJ2-7; weak D call: TRBD2 (7 bases). Trimming pared 8 bases from V and 5 bases from J, leaving 15 bases between. The CDR3 loop spans 13 amino acids. The germline CDR1 and CDR2 sequences are KGHDR and SFDVKD. CDR3 region: CATTAGHSHEQYF. The CDR3 nucleotides are TGTGCCACCACAGCGGGACATTCCCACGAGCAGTACTTC.

This clone showed up just a few times. V usage is TRBV27 and J usage is TRBJ1-4; 10 bases align to TRBD1. From germline, CDR1 is MNHEY and CDR2 SMNVEV (reference sequence). The CDR3 length is 15 residues. Unmatched junction bases numbered 7, after V lost 5 bases and J lost 7 bases. The CDR3 spells CASSPLTGGVEKLFF. In DNA, the CDR3 is TGTGCCAGCAGTCCACTGACAGGGGGCGTTGAAAAACTGTTTTTT.

V and J are TRBV21-1 and TRBJ1-2; the table's D call TRBD1 went unverified against the DNA. TRBV21-1 is annotated as a pseudogene. CDR3 length: 14 amino acids. CDR3 bases: TGTGCCAGCAGCAAGTCTGTCAGGTGGCATGGCTACACCTTC. It is translated as CASSKSVRWHGYTF.

This rearrangement joins TRBV2 to TRBJ2-1, with TRBD2 matching over 14 bases. With V trimmed by 6 bases and J by 9 bases, 4 bases remained unmatched. CDR3 length equals 14 residues. The germline V gene encodes CDR1 SNHLY and CDR2 FYNNEI. The CDR3 coding sequence is TGTGCCAGCAGGACTAGCGGGGGGGCCCGTGAGCAGTTCTTC. Protein: CASRTSGGAREQFF.

This chain uses TRBV5-1 with TRBJ2-7, with D possibly matching TRBD1 (5 bases). This CDR3 is built from 12 residues. V lost 1 base, J lost 3 bases, and 5 bases lay in between. The germline V gene has CDR1 SGHRS and CDR2 YFSETQ. In DNA, the CDR3 is TGCGCCAGCAGCTTGCAGGGCTACGAGCAGTACTTC. This codes for CASSLQGYEQYF.

This clone was detected once. The rearrangement links TRBV29-1 to TRBJ1-1; 7 positions match TRBD1. Trimming removed 6 bases from V and 6 bases from J; junction bases left unmatched: 4. Germline CDR1 is SQVTM and CDR2 is ANQGSEA. This CDR3 is built from 11 residues. DNA for the CDR3: TGCAGCGTAGGGGACAGCCCTGAAGCTTTCTTT. It codes for CSVGDSPEAFF.

V is TRBV2 and J is TRBJ1-4; 9 bases match TRBD1. The CDR3 runs 14 residues. CDR1 and CDR2 (germline): SNHLY, FYNNEI. The trim removed 3 bases at V and 11 bases at J, leaving 7 bases unmatched. Here the CDR3 reads CASSEIDRGNKLFF. The CDR3 DNA is TGTGCCAGCAGTGAGATCGACAGGGGGAACAAACTGTTTTTT.

This clone has more than one count but fewer than ten. The genes are TRBV9 and TRBJ2-5; a possible D gene is TRBD2 (5 bases). Trimming cost V 1 base and J 2 bases, with 6 bases left between them. The CDR3 spans 13 residues. Per germline, CDR1 SGDLS and CDR2 YYNGEE. The CDR3 DNA is TGTGCCAGCAGCGTAACGGGGCAAGAGACCCAGTACTTC. Protein sequence: CASSVTGQETQYF.

The V gene is TRBV7-2, the J gene TRBJ2-7; 9 bases fit TRBD2. J gave up 3 bases and V 2 bases, and 11 bases lay outside the gene matches. Germline loops: CDR1 SGHTA, CDR2 FQGNSA. The length of the CDR3 is 17 residues. In DNA form, the CDR3 reads TGTGCCAGCAGCTTATTTGGGCCGCTAGCGGGAAACTACGAGCAGTACTTC. This sequence encodes CASSLFGPLAGNYEQYF.

The rearrangement links TRBV10-3 to TRBJ1-1; D gene uncertain. Germline loops: CDR1 ENHRY, CDR2 SYGVKD. Trimming pared 6 bases from V and 0 bases from J, leaving 8 bases between. The CDR3 is made up of 13 amino acids. The CDR3 nucleotides are TGTGCCATCAGCGCGGGTATGAACACTGAAGCTTTCTTT. Protein: CAISAGMNTEAFF.

The chain is built from TRBV27 and TRBJ2-2, with D hard to call. Germline CDR1 MNHEY, CDR2 SMNVEV (reference sequence). This CDR3 is built from 15 residues. V was shortened by 10 bases and J by 2 bases, with 17 bases between the two germline ends. This chain's CDR3 is CATTGGVSNTGELFF. DNA for the CDR3: TGTGCCACCACCGGTGGAGTTAGTAACACCGGGGAGCTGTTTTTT.

The rearrangement uses TRBV12-3 or TRBV12-4 and TRBJ1-2; D perhaps matches TRBD1 (5 bases). CDR3 size: 12 residues. Between the trimmed V and J ends, which lost 1 base and 10 bases, there was a span of 10 bases. The CDR3 loop reads CASSLVGRDYTF. CDR3 sequence (DNA): TGTGCCAGCAGTTTAGTCGGCAGGGACTACACCTTC.

J is TRBJ2-7 and V is TRBV29-1; D is undetermined. Germline lookup yields CDR1 SQVTM and CDR2 ANQGSEA. CDR3 size: 10 residues. V lost 4 bases, J lost 3 bases, and 4 bases lay in between. The CDR3 sequence is CSVVGYEQYF. In DNA, the CDR3 is TGCAGCGTTGTCGGCTACGAGCAGTACTTC.

V is TRBV4-1 and J is TRBJ2-3, with 7 bases matching TRBD2. The CDR3 is made up of 19 amino acids. Germline assignment: CDR1 MGHRA and CDR2 YSYEKL. V was clipped by 0 bases and J by 4 bases; unmatched bases: 16. CDR3 sequence (DNA): TGCGCCAGCAGCCAAGAAACCCTAGCGGCCTTAATCGGTCCAGATACGCAGTATTTT. It translates to CASSQETLAALIGPDTQYF.